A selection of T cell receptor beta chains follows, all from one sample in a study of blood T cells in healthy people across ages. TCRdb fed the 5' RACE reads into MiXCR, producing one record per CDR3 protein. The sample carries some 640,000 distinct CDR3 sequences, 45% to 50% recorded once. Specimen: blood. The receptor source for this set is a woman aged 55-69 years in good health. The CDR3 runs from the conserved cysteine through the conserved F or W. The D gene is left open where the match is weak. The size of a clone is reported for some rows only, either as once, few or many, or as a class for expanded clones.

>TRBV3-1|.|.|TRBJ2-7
TGTGCCAGCAGCCAAGAGGTCGACAGAACCTACGAGCAGTACTTC
CASSQEVDRTYEQYF
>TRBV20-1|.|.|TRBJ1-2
TGCAGTGCTAGAGAGGAGATTCCGGGGGTCGGCTACACCTTC
CSAREEIPGVGYTF
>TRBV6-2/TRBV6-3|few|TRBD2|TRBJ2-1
TGTGCCAGCAGTTACCCTGCCGGGACTAGCGGGAGATCTGAGCAGTTCTTC
CASSYPAGTSGRSEQFF
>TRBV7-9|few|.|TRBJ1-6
TGTGCCAGCAGCTCTAGGGGGGGGTTCACTTCACCCCTCCACTTT
CASSSRGGFTSPLHF
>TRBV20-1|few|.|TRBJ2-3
TGCAGTGCTAGTACTGCGGATACGCAGTATTTT
CSASTADTQYF
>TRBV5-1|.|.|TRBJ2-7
TGCGCCAGCAGCTTGGGACAGACGGGAACCTACGAGCAGTACTTC
CASSLGQTGTYEQYF
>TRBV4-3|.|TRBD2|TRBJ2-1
TGCGCCAGCAGCCAAGAGGGACTAGCGGACAATGAGCAGTTCTTC
CASSQEGLADNEQFF
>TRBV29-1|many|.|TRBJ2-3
TGCAGCGCCGAGGGGTCTAGCACAGATACGCAGTATTTT
CSAEGSSTDTQYF
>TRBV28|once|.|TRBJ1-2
TGTGCCAGCAGTGCTCCTCAGGGCTTCTATGGCTACACCTTC
CASSAPQGFYGYTF
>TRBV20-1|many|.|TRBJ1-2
TGCAGTGCTAGAGTGCCCCACCTAAACCCTAACTATGGCTACACCTTC
CSARVPHLNPNYGYTF
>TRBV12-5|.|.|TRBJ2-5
TGTGCTAGTGGTCCGGGACGCCGAGGGGAGACCCAGTACTTC
CASGPGRRGETQYF
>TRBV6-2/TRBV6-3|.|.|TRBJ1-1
TGTGCCAGCACTTCAGGGCGAACTGAAGCTTTCTTT
CASTSGRTEAFF
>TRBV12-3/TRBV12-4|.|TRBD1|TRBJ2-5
TGTGCCAGCAGACCGACAGGGTTAGAGACCCAGTACTTC
CASRPTGLETQYF
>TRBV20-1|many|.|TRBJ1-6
TGCAGTGCTAGCATGATGACGGATTCACCCCTCCACTTT
CSASMMTDSPLHF
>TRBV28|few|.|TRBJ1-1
TGTGCCAGCAGATTGGGTTCCGGGAAACTCGGTAGGGCTTTCTTT
CASRLGSGKLGRAFF
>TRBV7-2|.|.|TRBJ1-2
TGTGCCAGCAGCTTAGTTCATGAGGCCTATGGCTACACCTTC
CASSLVHEAYGYTF
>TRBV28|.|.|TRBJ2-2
TGTGCCAGCCACCGAGGGCAGAACACCGGGGAGCTGTTTTTT
CASHRGQNTGELFF
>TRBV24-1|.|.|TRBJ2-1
TGTGCCACCAGTGATTTGCTAGCTAGCTCCTACAATGAGCAGTTCTTC
CATSDLLASSYNEQFF
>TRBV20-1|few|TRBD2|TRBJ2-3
TGCAGTGACCAAGGGACTAGCGGGGGCACAGATACGCAGTATTTT
CSDQGTSGGTDTQYF
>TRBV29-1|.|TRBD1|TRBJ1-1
TGCAGCGTTGGGACAGGGTGGACTGAAGCTTTCTTT
CSVGTGWTEAFF
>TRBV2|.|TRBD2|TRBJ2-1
TGTGCCAGCAGGGACAACCCGCGGGAGGGCCACAATGAGCAGTTCTTC
CASRDNPREGHNEQFF
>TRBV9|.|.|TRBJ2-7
TGTGCCTGCAGCCACGCAACTTTTGGCGAGCAGTACTTC
CACSHATFGEQYF
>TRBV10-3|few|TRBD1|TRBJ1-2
TGTGCCATCGCCGGACAGGGGGCGAGCTATGGCTACACCTTC
CAIAGQGASYGYTF
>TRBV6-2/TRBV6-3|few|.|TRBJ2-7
TGTGCCAGCAGTCCACGTTTTAGCGCTGCGTACTACGAGCAGTACTTC
CASSPRFSAAYYEQYF
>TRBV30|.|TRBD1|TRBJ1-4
TGTGCCTGGAGTCTAAAAGACAGGGCCGCCGAAAAACTGTTTTTT
CAWSLKDRAAEKLFF
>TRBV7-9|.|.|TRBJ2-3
TGTGCCAGCAGCTTGCCCACCGGGGGAAGCACAGATACGCAGTATTTT
CASSLPTGGSTDTQYF
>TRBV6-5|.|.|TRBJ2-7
TGTGCCAGCTTTCTAAGGACTCCGAGCTCCTACGAGCAGTACTTC
CASFLRTPSSYEQYF
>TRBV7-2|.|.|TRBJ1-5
TGTGCCAGCAGCCCGGGACCGTCCCTCCAGCCCCAGCATTTT
CASSPGPSLQPQHF
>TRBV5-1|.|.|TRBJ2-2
TGCGCCAGCAGCTTGGACCTTCCAAACACCGGGGAGCTGTTTTTT
CASSLDLPNTGELFF
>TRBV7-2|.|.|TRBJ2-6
TGTGCCAGCAGCTCAGAGCGGGCGTCGCCCGTCCTGACTTTC
CASSSERASPVLTF
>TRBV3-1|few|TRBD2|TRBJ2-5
TGTGCCAGCAGCCAAGCTGGGCTAGCGGGGAAAGAGACCCAGTACTTC
CASSQAGLAGKETQYF
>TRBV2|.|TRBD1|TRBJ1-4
TGTGCCAGCAGTGAAGGGCAGGGGGTAAATGAAAAACTGTTTTTT
CASSEGQGVNEKLFF
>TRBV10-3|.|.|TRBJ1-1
TGTGCCATTAGTGGGCAGGGGAGGATTGACACTGAAGCTTTCTTT
CAISGQGRIDTEAFF
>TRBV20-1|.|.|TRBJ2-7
TGCAGTGCTAGAGAGCGACAGATTCTTAGCGAGCAGTACTTC
CSARERQILSEQYF
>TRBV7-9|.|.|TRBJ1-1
TGTGCCAGCAGAAGGGGCTTAAGGACTGAAGCTTTCTTT
CASRRGLRTEAFF
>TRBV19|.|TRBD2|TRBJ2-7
TGTGCCAGTAGTATAGGGCCTAGCGGGATCTACGAGCAGTACTTC
CASSIGPSGIYEQYF
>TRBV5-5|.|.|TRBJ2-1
TGTGCCAGCAGCTTTGAGGGATACTCCTACAATGAGCAGTTCTTC
CASSFEGYSYNEQFF
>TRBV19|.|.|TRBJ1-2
TGTGCCAGTAGTACTCCGTGGCGGGGGGTCTATGGCTACACCTTC
CASSTPWRGVYGYTF
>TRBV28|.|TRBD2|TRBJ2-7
TGTGCCAGCAGTTCCCAAACTCTAGCGGGAGGTGGGAAGCAGTACTTC
CASSSQTLAGGGKQYF